A selection of T cell receptor beta chains follows, all from one sample in a study of blood T cell repertoires in COVID-19. Clones were sequenced by immunoSEQ multiplex PCR, and TCRdb holds only the in-frame ones, with some missing. The sample consists of about 250,000 clones, approximately 86% of them appearing once. Sequenced material: peripheral blood. Every receptor here comes from a woman in her sixties or seventies who had recovered from COVID-19. The CDR3 runs from the conserved cysteine through the conserved F or W. The order of the fields is D gene, clone size, V gene, J gene, CDR3 DNA, CDR3 protein. D genes are given only for firm matches. Only some rows state a clone size, as once, few, many or a class for expanded clones.

D gene: .
clone size: .
V gene: TRBV7-3
J gene: TRBJ2-2
CDR3 DNA: TGTGCCAGCAGCTTAGACAGGGGAGGGTGGACCGGGGAGCTGTTTTTT
CDR3 protein: CASSLDRGGWTGELFF

D gene: .
clone size: .
V gene: TRBV3-1/TRBV3-2
J gene: TRBJ1-5
CDR3 DNA: TGTGCCAGCAGCCAAACGGATCAGCCCCAGCATTTT
CDR3 protein: CASSQTDQPQHF

D gene: TRBD1
clone size: .
V gene: TRBV5-1
J gene: TRBJ2-5
CDR3 DNA: TGCGCCAGCAGCTTGGGGGACAGGGGGCATGGGGTTCAAGAGACCCAGTACTTC
CDR3 protein: CASSLGDRGHGVQETQYF

D gene: .
clone size: .
V gene: TRBV11-2
J gene: TRBJ1-5
CDR3 DNA: TGTGCCAGCAGCCCCCGGCGCAGGGGTACGAGCAATCAGCCCCAGCATTTT
CDR3 protein: CASSPRRRGTSNQPQHF

D gene: .
clone size: .
V gene: TRBV6-1
J gene: TRBJ1-2
CDR3 DNA: TGTGCCAGCAGTGAAGGGGCCGTCATCCAAGGTGGCTACACCTTC
CDR3 protein: CASSEGAVIQGGYTF

D gene: .
clone size: .
V gene: TRBV5-1
J gene: TRBJ1-6
CDR3 DNA: TGCGCCAGCAGCTTGGCGGGGGAGTGGGATTCACCCCTCCACTTT
CDR3 protein: CASSLAGEWDSPLHF

D gene: .
clone size: .
V gene: TRBV4-3
J gene: TRBJ1-4
CDR3 DNA: TGCGCCAGCAGCCCTGGTCCACAGGGTGAAGAAAAACTGTTTTTT
CDR3 protein: CASSPGPQGEEKLFF

D gene: TRBD1
clone size: once
V gene: TRBV5-1
J gene: TRBJ1-6
CDR3 DNA: TGCGCCAGCAGCCCCCGGGACAGGAATTCACCCCTCCACTTT
CDR3 protein: CASSPRDRNSPLHF

D gene: TRBD1
clone size: once
V gene: TRBV3-1/TRBV3-2
J gene: TRBJ1-5
CDR3 DNA: TGTGCCAGCAGCCAGAACCCAGGGGGATTTCAGCCCCAGCATTTT
CDR3 protein: CASSQNPGGFQPQHF

D gene: .
clone size: .
V gene: TRBV2
J gene: TRBJ1-1
CDR3 DNA: TGTGCCAGCAGGCGGGAGATGAACACTGAAGCTTTCTTT
CDR3 protein: CASRREMNTEAFF

D gene: TRBD2
clone size: .
V gene: TRBV19
J gene: TRBJ2-3
CDR3 DNA: TGTGCCAGTAGTATACTAGCGGGGATAACACCTAGCACAGATACGCAGTATTTT
CDR3 protein: CASSILAGITPSTDTQYF

D gene: .
clone size: .
V gene: TRBV10-3
J gene: TRBJ1-4
CDR3 DNA: TGTGCCATCAGTGAGTCGAGAGGGAATAATGAAAAACTGTTTTTT
CDR3 protein: CAISESRGNNEKLFF

D gene: .
clone size: .
V gene: TRBV11-2
J gene: TRBJ2-4
CDR3 DNA: TGTGCCAGCAGCCTCGGGTACCAGAAAAACATTCAGTACTTC
CDR3 protein: CASSLGYQKNIQYF

D gene: .
clone size: .
V gene: TRBV6-5
J gene: TRBJ1-4
CDR3 DNA: TGTGCCAGCAGCATCCTTTTTGAGGCCGATGAAAAACTGTTTTTT
CDR3 protein: CASSILFEADEKLFF

D gene: .
clone size: few
V gene: TRBV24-1
J gene: TRBJ1-1
CDR3 DNA: TGTGCCACCAGTGAAACAGGGATACGAGAGGCGTCTGAAGCTTTCTTT
CDR3 protein: CATSETGIREASEAFF

D gene: TRBD1
clone size: .
V gene: TRBV27
J gene: TRBJ2-7
CDR3 DNA: TGTGCCAGCACAACAGGGGGTATCGGCGAGCAGTACTTC
CDR3 protein: CASTTGGIGEQYF

D gene: .
clone size: .
V gene: TRBV6-5
J gene: TRBJ2-1
CDR3 DNA: TGTGCCACCCGGGGGTACAATGAGCAGTTCTTC
CDR3 protein: CATRGYNEQFF

D gene: .
clone size: .
V gene: TRBV5-1
J gene: TRBJ1-2
CDR3 DNA: TGCGCCAGCAGCTTGGGGCAGGGCTACTATGGCTACACCTTC
CDR3 protein: CASSLGQGYYGYTF

D gene: TRBD2
clone size: .
V gene: TRBV28
J gene: TRBJ2-5
CDR3 DNA: TGTGCCAGCAGTTCCCATAGCGGGGGGGCTGAGACCCAGTACTTC
CDR3 protein: CASSSHSGGAETQYF

D gene: .
clone size: .
V gene: TRBV5-6
J gene: TRBJ2-7
CDR3 DNA: TGTGCCAGCAGCTCTTTGGGGGGTTTAGAGGAGCAGTACTTC
CDR3 protein: CASSSLGGLEEQYF

D gene: TRBD1
clone size: .
V gene: TRBV10-3
J gene: TRBJ1-1
CDR3 DNA: TGTGCCATCAGTGAGCTAGGGCACAGGGGGACTGAAGCTTTCTTT
CDR3 protein: CAISELGHRGTEAFF

D gene: TRBD1
clone size: .
V gene: TRBV12-3/TRBV12-4
J gene: TRBJ2-7
CDR3 DNA: TGTGCCAGCAGAATGACAGGGACACACGAGCAGTACTTC
CDR3 protein: CASRMTGTHEQYF

D gene: .
clone size: .
V gene: TRBV20-1
J gene: TRBJ2-7
CDR3 DNA: TGCAGTGCCCCCCTCGGCTACGAGCAGTACTTC
CDR3 protein: CSAPLGYEQYF

D gene: TRBD2
clone size: .
V gene: TRBV9
J gene: TRBJ2-3
CDR3 DNA: TGTGCCAGCAGCGTAGGCCTAGCGGGGGCAGATACGCAGTATTTT
CDR3 protein: CASSVGLAGADTQYF

D gene: .
clone size: once
V gene: TRBV18
J gene: TRBJ2-7
CDR3 DNA: TGTGCCAGCTCACAAGGGGGAGACGAGCAGTACTTC
CDR3 protein: CASSQGGDEQYF

D gene: .
clone size: .
V gene: TRBV6-1
J gene: TRBJ1-4
CDR3 DNA: TGTGCCAGCAGTGAAAGTAGAGGTTCAACTAATGAAAAACTGTTTTTT
CDR3 protein: CASSESRGSTNEKLFF

D gene: TRBD1
clone size: .
V gene: TRBV19
J gene: TRBJ2-7
CDR3 DNA: TGTGCCAGTACCCTGACAGGGGGCTCCTACGAGCAGTACTTC
CDR3 protein: CASTLTGGSYEQYF

D gene: .
clone size: few
V gene: TRBV27
J gene: TRBJ2-5
CDR3 DNA: TGTGCCAGCATGAGGATCGTTGGCGGGGGCCTGGTTTTGACCCAGTACTTC
CDR3 protein: CASMRIVGGGLVLTQYF

D gene: TRBD2
clone size: .
V gene: TRBV7-2
J gene: TRBJ2-3
CDR3 DNA: TGTGCCAGCAGCTTTACGGGGCCCCTAGCGGGCCGCACAGATACGCAGTATTTT
CDR3 protein: CASSFTGPLAGRTDTQYF

D gene: .
clone size: .
V gene: TRBV20-1
J gene: TRBJ2-7
CDR3 DNA: TGCAGTGCTAGTCGGGGGACAGTGGTTAGTGAGCAGTACTTC
CDR3 protein: CSASRGTVVSEQYF

D gene: TRBD1
clone size: once
V gene: TRBV19
J gene: TRBJ2-6
CDR3 DNA: TGTGCCAGTAGTGAGACAGGGGGAGTCAACTCTGGGGCCAACGTCCTGACTTTC
CDR3 protein: CASSETGGVNSGANVLTF

D gene: .
clone size: .
V gene: TRBV2
J gene: TRBJ2-5
CDR3 DNA: TGTGCCAGCAGTGAAGCGCTAGGGGGTCCGGAGACCCAGTACTTC
CDR3 protein: CASSEALGGPETQYF

D gene: .
clone size: .
V gene: TRBV28
J gene: TRBJ2-3
CDR3 DNA: TGTGCCACCAGGGCGGGGTTTGAAGATACGCAGTATTTT
CDR3 protein: CATRAGFEDTQYF

D gene: TRBD1
clone size: .
V gene: TRBV9
J gene: TRBJ1-2
CDR3 DNA: TGTGCCAGCAGCGTAGTCTCAGGGGGCGCGTCTGGCTACACCTTC
CDR3 protein: CASSVVSGGASGYTF

D gene: .
clone size: .
V gene: TRBV6-5
J gene: TRBJ2-2
CDR3 DNA: TGTGCCAGCAGTTTCCCTCGGCAGGGAAACACCGGGGAGCTGTTTTTT
CDR3 protein: CASSFPRQGNTGELFF

D gene: TRBD1
clone size: .
V gene: TRBV20-1
J gene: TRBJ2-7
CDR3 DNA: TGCAGTGCTAGTATACCGGGACAGGGCCGTCTTGAGCAGTACTTC
CDR3 protein: CSASIPGQGRLEQYF

D gene: .
clone size: .
V gene: TRBV5-1
J gene: TRBJ1-1
CDR3 DNA: TGCGCCAGCAGTTGGGGGGGGGCCGAGGGTGATGAAGCTTTCTTT
CDR3 protein: CASSWGGAEGDEAFF

D gene: .
clone size: few
V gene: TRBV29-1
J gene: TRBJ2-7
CDR3 DNA: TGCAGCGTTAGCGGAGACTACGAGCAGTACTTC
CDR3 protein: CSVSGDYEQYF

D gene: .
clone size: .
V gene: TRBV9
J gene: TRBJ2-7
CDR3 DNA: TGTGCCAGCAGCGTAGGGGGCAGCTCTTACGAGCAGTACTTC
CDR3 protein: CASSVGGSSYEQYF

D gene: .
clone size: .
V gene: TRBV27
J gene: TRBJ1-4
CDR3 DNA: TGTGCCAGCAGTTTAATCAGGGGTACTAATGAAAAACTGTTTTTT
CDR3 protein: CASSLIRGTNEKLFF